The 17 T cell receptor beta chains reported below all come from one sample, sequenced in a study of blood T cell repertoires in COVID-19. Here immunoSEQ multiplex PCR was the method, and the copy in TCRdb shows in-frame clones only, minus some. The data contain under 130,000 clones, roughly 80% of them seen just once; the ten biggest clones take up about 16%. The sample was peripheral blood. The receptors shown here come from a woman aged 80 or older with acute or convalescent COVID-19.

The rearrangement uses TRBV3-1 (or the pseudogene TRBV3-2) and TRBJ2-1, with a weak D call TRBD2 (6 bases). Germline V gives CDR1 LGHDT, CDR2 YNNKEL (reference sequence). Trimming cost V 0 bases and J 3 bases, with 6 bases left between them. CDR3 length equals 14 residues. The CDR3 nucleotides are TGTGCCAGCAGCCAAGAGGGGGGCTACAATGAGCAGTTCTTC. Encoded protein: CASSQEGGYNEQFF.

J is TRBJ2-1 and V is TRBV6-5, with 11 nucleotides matching TRBD2. CDR1 MNHEY and CDR2 SVGAGI come from the germline V gene. V shed 7 bases and J 12 bases; nucleotides not matched to a gene: 8. The CDR3 consists of 13 residues. The CDR3 protein is CASKVAGGPGQFF. CDR3 DNA: TGTGCCAGCAAGGTAGCGGGAGGGCCTGGGCAGTTCTTC.

A single count supports this clone. The genes are TRBV3-1 (or the pseudogene TRBV3-2) and TRBJ2-5; D gene ambiguous. The CDR3 loop spans 13 amino acids. Germline CDR1 is LGHDT and CDR2 is YNNKEL (reference sequence). The V and J ends lost 1 base and 3 bases respectively, with 6 bases between them. CDR3 amino acids: CASSQGLEETQYF. DNA for the CDR3: TGTGCCAGCAGCCAAGGACTGGAAGAGACCCAGTACTTC.

This chain uses TRBV3-1 (or the pseudogene TRBV3-2) with TRBJ1-2; 7 nucleotides agree with TRBD1. V dropped 3 bases and J dropped 6; count of bases not matched to a gene: 10. The CDR3 loop spans 15 amino acids. Germline V lookup: CDR1 LGHDT, CDR2 YNNKEL (reference sequence). The CDR3 DNA reads as TGTGCCAGCAGCCAGGGGACAGCTATACCTAATGGCTACACCTTC. Its protein is CASSQGTAIPNGYTF.

The V and J genes are TRBV30 and TRBJ2-1; a possible D gene is TRBD2 (5 bases). Germline CDR1 and CDR2: GTSNPN and SVGIG (reference sequence). V lost 5 bases and J 6 bases, leaving 8 bases between the germline ends. There are 11 residues in the CDR3. CDR3 loop: CAWWGVNEQFF. CDR3 DNA: TGTGCCTGGTGGGGAGTCAATGAGCAGTTCTTC.

The J gene is TRBJ2-3, the V gene TRBV15; no clear D gene. The V and J ends lost 1 base and 0 bases respectively, with 5 bases between them. CDR1 and CDR2 from the germline V gene are LNHNV and YYDKDF (reference sequence). The CDR3 has 14 amino acids. This CDR3 is CATSRGQSTDTQYF. CDR3 nucleotides: TGTGCCACCAGCAGAGGGCAGAGCACAGATACGCAGTATTTT.

The CDR3 spells CASSPLSNPDTDTQYF. The CDR3 bases are TGTGCCAGCTCACCACTTAGCAATCCGGACACAGATACGCAGTATTTT. This chain connects TRBV18 to TRBJ2-3; D is uncertain. The V end was cut by 1 base, the J end by 2 bases, with 13 bases between. This CDR3 comprises 16 residues. CDR1 and CDR2 (germline): KGHSH, LQKENI.

The chain is built from TRBV5-1 and TRBJ2-2, with a tentative D call TRBD1 (6 bases). The CDR3 is 14 amino acids. Trimming pared 4 bases from V and 0 bases from J, leaving 7 bases between. Germline V gene data show CDR1 as SGHRS and CDR2 as YFSETQ. CDR3 amino acids: CASSGTPNTGELFF. In DNA, the CDR3 is TGCGCCAGCAGCGGGACACCGAACACCGGGGAGCTGTTTTTT.

The table lists this clone with a few counts. This rearrangement joins TRBV2 to TRBJ2-2; D is possibly TRBD2 (6 bases). Germline V gives CDR1 SNHLY, CDR2 FYNNEI. The CDR3 length is 14 residues. The germline V and J ends were trimmed by 7 bases and 2 bases, with 11 bases remaining between them. The CDR3 protein is CASNPGGNTGELFF. The CDR3 region has the DNA TGTGCCAGCAACCCCGGGGGTAACACCGGGGAGCTGTTTTTT.

V is TRBV7-7 and J is TRBJ2-1; 14 bases align to TRBD2. The germline V gene encodes CDR1 SSHAT and CDR2 FNYEAQ (reference sequence). The CDR3 loop spans 15 amino acids. Trimming took 3 bases from V and 10 from J; bases not matched to a gene: 5. The CDR3 DNA reads TGTGCCAGCAGCTTGGGACTAGCGGGAGTTGGAGAGCAGTTCTTC. It codes for CASSLGLAGVGEQFF.

The chain joins TRBV5-1 to TRBJ2-7, with 7 bases matching TRBD1. This CDR3 spans 13 amino acids. The J segment lost 4 bases and the V segment lost 4 bases, leaving 5 bases of the junction unmatched. Per germline, CDR1 SGHRS and CDR2 YFSETQ. CDR3 amino acids: CASSMDRSYEQYF. The DNA of the CDR3 is TGCGCCAGCAGCATGGACAGGTCATACGAGCAGTACTTC. The full variable domain, with the rest looked up from reference TRBV5-1 and TRBJ2-7, is KAGVTQTPRYLIKTRGQQVTLSCSPISGHRSVSWYQQTPGQGLQFLFEYFSETQRNKGNFPGRFSGRQFSNSRSEMNVSTLELGDSALYLCASSMDRSYEQYFGPGTRLTVT.

The V and J genes are TRBV11-2 and TRBJ2-3; TRBD1 matches at 10 bases. The CDR3 has 17 amino acids. Germline loops: CDR1 SGHAT, CDR2 FQNNGV. V shed 4 bases, J shed 3 bases, and the junction held 10 bases outside the gene matches. The CDR3 sequence is CASSSRGQGITTDTQYF. In DNA form, the CDR3 reads TGTGCCAGCAGCTCCCGGGGACAGGGGATAACAACAGATACGCAGTATTTT.

This clone has just one count. The V gene is TRBV6-6, the J gene TRBJ1-1, with TRBD1 identical over 7 bases. Germline V CDR1 and CDR2: MNHNY, SVGAGI (reference sequence). Trimming removed 2 bases from V and 8 bases from J; junction bases left unmatched: 2. This CDR3 is 12 amino acids long. CDR3 coding DNA: TGTGCCAGCAGTTACCGGGACAGCGAAGCTTTCTTT. Translating gives CASSYRDSEAFF.

The rearrangement links TRBV19 to TRBJ1-4, with 8 bases aligning to TRBD1. Trimming removed 3 bases from V and 11 bases from J; junction bases left unmatched: 5. This CDR3 spans 13 amino acids. The germline gives CDR1 LNHDA, CDR2 SQIVND (reference sequence). The CDR3 loop is CASSIGQGGKLFF. CDR3 coding DNA: TGTGCCAGTAGTATCGGACAGGGAGGGAAACTGTTTTTT.

The J gene is TRBJ1-1, the V gene TRBV29-1; 8 nucleotides align to TRBD1. V gave up 5 bases and J gave up 3 bases; unmatched junction bases: 2. Germline values: CDR1 SQVTM, CDR2 ANQGSEA. This CDR3 is 12 amino acids long. CDR3 coding DNA: TGCAGCGTTTTGACAGGGGACACTGAAGCTTTCTTT. Protein: CSVLTGDTEAFF.

The table lists this clone with a few counts. CDR3 region: CASSAGSFLRETQYF. CDR3 bases: TGTGCCAGCAGCGCCGGGTCCTTCTTACGAGAGACCCAGTACTTC. This chain links TRBV7-9 with TRBJ2-5, with no clear D. CDR1 SEHNR and CDR2 FQNEAQ come from the germline V gene (reference sequence). V lost 5 bases and J lost 4, with 17 bases in between. The length of the CDR3 is 15 residues.

The CDR3 DNA sequence: TGTGCCAGTAGTCTCTCTCAAGGGGATAATGAAAAACTGTTTTTT. Amino acids: CASSLSQGDNEKLFF. V is TRBV19 and J is TRBJ1-4, with D perhaps matching TRBD1 (5 bases). CDR3 length: 15 amino acids. The germline V gene encodes CDR1 LNHDA and CDR2 SQIVND (reference sequence). Between the trimmed V and J ends, which lost 5 bases and 4 bases, there was a span of 14 bases.